A selection of T cell receptor beta chains follows, all from one sample in a study of Graves' ophthalmopathy and Graves' hyperthyroidism. TCRdb re-called the multiplex PCR reads through MiXCR, storing one row per CDR3 protein. The table shows around 600,000 distinct CDR3 sequences, with 35% to 45% occurring only once. The sample consisted of peripheral blood. These receptors all come from an adult man with Graves' ophthalmopathy. Each CDR3 is given with its conserved first and last residue. Rows may omit the clone size; those that give it use once, few, many or a size class.

abundance	j_gene	v_gene	CDR3aa
many	TRBJ2-5	TRBV9	CASSVEEWRGWETQYF
NA	TRBJ2-5	TRBV30	CAWSVKETQYF
many	TRBJ1-1	TRBV5-1	CASSPRGRTEAFF
many	TRBJ2-5	TRBV19	CASRQFEGETQYF
NA	TRBJ1-2	TRBV15	CATSSDFWDPTLNYGYTF
NA	TRBJ1-5	TRBV11-2	CASSGGQGFNSNQPQHF
NA	TRBJ1-2	TRBV12-3/TRBV12-4	CASSFRDREFGYTF
few	TRBJ2-7	TRBV14	CASSLEQGTGEQYF
NA	TRBJ2-5	TRBV7-9	CASRGYSLAETQYF
NA	TRBJ2-5	TRBV29-1	CSVGRNQETQYF
NA	TRBJ2-7	TRBV6-1	CASSPFGGGPVRPYF
many	TRBJ2-5	TRBV12-3/TRBV12-4	CASSPGGAGETQYF
NA	TRBJ1-2	TRBV7-9	CASSEVGQGIYGYTF
few	TRBJ2-7	TRBV7-9	CASSLREGSYEQYF
NA	TRBJ2-2	TRBV7-9	CASSLAMFQDRGQSGELFF
many	TRBJ2-7	TRBV2	CASSPPGGDQQYF
NA	TRBJ1-5	TRBV10-3	CASSYLGQLNSNQPQHF
NA	TRBJ1-1	TRBV19	CASSIFVGSGAFF
once	TRBJ1-2	TRBV19	CARSDDRVYGYTF
NA	TRBJ2-7	TRBV29-1	CSVANPGDSYEQYF
NA	TRBJ1-3	TRBV10-3	CASSPGRPSSGNTIYF
few	TRBJ2-7	TRBV10-3	CASSLFAGGNDEQYF
NA	TRBJ2-5	TRBV9	CASSPRWGVGQETQYF
many	TRBJ1-2	TRBV12-3/TRBV12-4	CASSLSRGPNYGYTF
many	TRBJ1-2	TRBV6-5	CASKRENYGYTF
many	TRBJ1-5	TRBV10-3	CAISESGGHQPQHF
few	TRBJ2-1	TRBV7-2	CASSTRGGASGYNEQFF
many	TRBJ1-2	TRBV12-3/TRBV12-4	CASRVTGYYGYTF
many	TRBJ2-5	TRBV4-1	CASSHRIQETQYF
NA	TRBJ2-1	TRBV25-1	CASSETVLGTIPKSYNEQFF
NA	TRBJ1-1	TRBV19	CAWSVPGLNTEAFF